One TCR beta chain is described in this entry. Its specific antigen is unknown. Base qualities were left out, and no much larger clone turns up one base away. The data were taken from a study of T cell changes during pregnancy in multiple sclerosis (dated by TCRdb to the late 2010s). For context, the study as a whole: The study looked at changes in the T cell repertoire across pregnancy in women with multiple sclerosis.

Libraries came from the immunoSEQ multiplex PCR assay. Sourced from immuneACCESS, this table was stored by TCRdb with only in-frame sequences that have V and J called. A share of the clones is absent; for the studies checked, an unresolved V gene accounts for under half, and the remainder has no known explanation. This sample is represented by tens of thousands of clones; roughly 90% of them were singletons. The top ten clonotypes cover under 0.95% of the sample. The CDR3 spans 18 residues, from the cysteine through the phenylalanine. Kept here is only the CDR3 DNA, which spans 54 bases and is read in frame from base 1. V is trimmed back by 7 bases and J by 3 bases, and the junction contains 19 bases that no gene match accounts for. CDR1 and CDR2 (GTSNPN, SVGIG) derive from the germline V gene (reference sequence).

The sample in question was peripheral blood, obtained before pregnancy. The clonotype comes from a female donor with multiple sclerosis, enrolled in a pregnancy study. This receptor chain uses TRBV30 and TRBJ2-7; 12 bases in the junction line up with TRBD2. CDR3 protein: CASLPRLAGASGDYEQYF. Read as DNA, the sequence is TGTGCCTCCTTACCGCGACTAGCGGGAGCATCGGGGGACTACGAGCAGTACTTC.